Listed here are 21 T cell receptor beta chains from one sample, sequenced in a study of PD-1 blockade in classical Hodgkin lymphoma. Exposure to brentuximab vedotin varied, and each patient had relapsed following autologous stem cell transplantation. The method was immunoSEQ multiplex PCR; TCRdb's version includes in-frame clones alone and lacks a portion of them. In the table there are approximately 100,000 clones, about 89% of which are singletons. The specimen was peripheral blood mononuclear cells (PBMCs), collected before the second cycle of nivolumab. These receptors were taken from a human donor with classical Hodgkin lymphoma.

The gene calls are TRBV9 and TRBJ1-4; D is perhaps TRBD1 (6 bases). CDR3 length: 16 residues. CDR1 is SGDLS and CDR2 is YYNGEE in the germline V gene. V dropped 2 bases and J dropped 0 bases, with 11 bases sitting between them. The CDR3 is CASSVLGASTNEKLFF. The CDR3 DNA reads TGTGCCAGCAGCGTGTTGGGGGCCTCAACTAATGAAAAACTGTTTTTT.

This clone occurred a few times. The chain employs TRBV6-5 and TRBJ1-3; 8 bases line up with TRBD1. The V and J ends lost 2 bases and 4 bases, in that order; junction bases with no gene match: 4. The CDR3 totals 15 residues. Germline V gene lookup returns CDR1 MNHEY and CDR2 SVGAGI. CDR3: CASSYMTGVGNTIYF. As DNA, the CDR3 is TGTGCCAGCAGTTACATGACAGGGGTCGGAAACACCATATATTTT.

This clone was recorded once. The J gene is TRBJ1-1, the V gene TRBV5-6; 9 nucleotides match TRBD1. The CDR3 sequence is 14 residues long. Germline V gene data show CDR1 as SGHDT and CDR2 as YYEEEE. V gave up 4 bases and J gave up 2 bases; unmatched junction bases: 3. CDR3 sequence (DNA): TGTGCCAGCAGCCCGGGACAGGGTAACACTGAAGCTTTCTTT. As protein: CASSPGQGNTEAFF.

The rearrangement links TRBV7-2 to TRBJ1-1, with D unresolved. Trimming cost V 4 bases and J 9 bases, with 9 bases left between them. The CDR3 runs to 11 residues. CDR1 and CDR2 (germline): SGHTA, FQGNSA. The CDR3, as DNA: TGTGCCAGCAGCTCCCAGATTAAAGCTTTCTTT. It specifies CASSSQIKAFF.

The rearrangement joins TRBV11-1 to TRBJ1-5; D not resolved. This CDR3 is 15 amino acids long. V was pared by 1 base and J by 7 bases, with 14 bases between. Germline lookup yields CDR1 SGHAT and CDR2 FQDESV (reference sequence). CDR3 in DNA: TGTGCCAGCAGCTTAGGCGAAGGCGCAGTACAGCCCCAGCATTTT. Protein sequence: CASSLGEGAVQPQHF.

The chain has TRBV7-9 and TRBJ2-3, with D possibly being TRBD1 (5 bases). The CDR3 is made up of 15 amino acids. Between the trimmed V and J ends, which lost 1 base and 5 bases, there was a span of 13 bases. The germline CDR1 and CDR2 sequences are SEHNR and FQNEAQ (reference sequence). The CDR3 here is CASSLGGRVVDTQYF. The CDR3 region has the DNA TGTGCCAGCAGCTTAGGCGGCAGGGTTGTAGATACGCAGTATTTT.

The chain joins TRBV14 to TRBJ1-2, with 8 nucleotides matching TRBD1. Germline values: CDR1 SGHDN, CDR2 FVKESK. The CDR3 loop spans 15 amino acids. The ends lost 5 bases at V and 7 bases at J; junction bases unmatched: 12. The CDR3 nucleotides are TGTGCCAGCAGCGTCCACCGGGACAGGCTAGGTGGCTACACCTTC. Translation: CASSVHRDRLGGYTF. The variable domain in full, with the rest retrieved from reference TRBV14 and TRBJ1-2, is EAGVTQFPSHSVIEKGQTVTLRCDPISGHDNLYWYRRVMGKEIKFLLHFVKESKQDESGMPNNRFLAERTGGTYSTLKVQPAELEDSGVYFCASSVHRDRLGGYTFGSGTRLTVV.

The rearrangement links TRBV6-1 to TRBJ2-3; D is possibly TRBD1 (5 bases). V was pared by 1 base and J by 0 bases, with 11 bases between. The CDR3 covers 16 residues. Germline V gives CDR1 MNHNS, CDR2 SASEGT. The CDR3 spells CASSEVTGASTDTQYF. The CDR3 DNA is TGTGCCAGCAGTGAAGTCACAGGAGCTAGCACAGATACGCAGTATTTT.

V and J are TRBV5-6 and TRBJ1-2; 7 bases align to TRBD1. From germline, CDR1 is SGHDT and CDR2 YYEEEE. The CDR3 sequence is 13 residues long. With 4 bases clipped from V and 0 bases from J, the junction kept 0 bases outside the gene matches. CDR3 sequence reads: CASSQGANYGYTF. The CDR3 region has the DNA TGTGCCAGCAGCCAGGGGGCTAACTATGGCTACACCTTC. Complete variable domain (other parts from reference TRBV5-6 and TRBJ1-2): DAGVTQSPTHLIKTRGQQVTLRCSPKSGHDTVSWYQQALGQGPQFIFQYYEEEERQRGNFPDRFSGHQFPNYSSELNVNALLLGDSALYLCASSQGANYGYTFGSGTRLTVV.

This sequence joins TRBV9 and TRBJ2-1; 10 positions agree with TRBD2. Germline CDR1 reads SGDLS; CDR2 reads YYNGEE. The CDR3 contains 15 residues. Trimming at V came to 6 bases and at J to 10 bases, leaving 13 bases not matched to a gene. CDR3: CASNQLAGGDGEQFF. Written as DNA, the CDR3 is TGTGCCAGCAACCAGTTAGCGGGGGGCGACGGGGAGCAGTTCTTC.

DNA for the CDR3: TGTGCCAGCAGTTTCTCGGGGACTGAAGCTTTCTTT. It translates to CASSFSGTEAFF. J is TRBJ1-1 and V is TRBV28; D unclear. The length of the CDR3 is 12 residues. CDR1 is MDHEN, CDR2 SYDVKM, per germline. The germline V and J ends were trimmed by 3 bases and 5 bases, with 7 bases remaining between them.

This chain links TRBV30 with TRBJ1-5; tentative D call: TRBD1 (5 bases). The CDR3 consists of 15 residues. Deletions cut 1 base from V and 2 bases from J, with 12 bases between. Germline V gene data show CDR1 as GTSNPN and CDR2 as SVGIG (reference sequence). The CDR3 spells CAWSGGMVGNQPQHF. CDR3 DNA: TGTGCCTGGAGTGGGGGGATGGTCGGCAATCAGCCCCAGCATTTT.

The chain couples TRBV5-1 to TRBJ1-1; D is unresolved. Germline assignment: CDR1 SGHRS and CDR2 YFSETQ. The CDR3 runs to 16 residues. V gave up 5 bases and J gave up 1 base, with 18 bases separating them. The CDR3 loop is CASSPVVAEPNTEAFF. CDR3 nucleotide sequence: TGCGCCAGCAGTCCGGTCGTCGCAGAGCCGAACACTGAAGCTTTCTTT.

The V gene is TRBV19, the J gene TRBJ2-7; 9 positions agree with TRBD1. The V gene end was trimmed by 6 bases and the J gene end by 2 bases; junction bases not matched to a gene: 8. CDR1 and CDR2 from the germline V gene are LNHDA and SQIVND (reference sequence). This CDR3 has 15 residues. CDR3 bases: TGTGCCAGTAGCTCCTTAGGGACAGGGACCTACGAGCAGTACTTC. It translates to CASSSLGTGTYEQYF.

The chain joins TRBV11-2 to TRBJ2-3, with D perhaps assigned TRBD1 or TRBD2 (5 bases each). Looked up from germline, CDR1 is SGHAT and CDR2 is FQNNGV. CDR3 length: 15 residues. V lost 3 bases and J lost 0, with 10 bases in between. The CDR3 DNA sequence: TGTGCCAGCAGCTTCCCGGGACGGAGCACAGATACGCAGTATTTT. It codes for CASSFPGRSTDTQYF.

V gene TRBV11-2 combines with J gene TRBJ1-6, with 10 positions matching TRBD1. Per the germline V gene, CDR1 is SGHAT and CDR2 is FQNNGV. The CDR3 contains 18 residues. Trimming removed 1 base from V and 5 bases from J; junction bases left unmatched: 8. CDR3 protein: CASSLGHFGQGDNSPLHF. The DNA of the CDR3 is TGTGCCAGCAGCTTAGGCCACTTCGGACAGGGGGATAATTCACCCCTCCACTTT.

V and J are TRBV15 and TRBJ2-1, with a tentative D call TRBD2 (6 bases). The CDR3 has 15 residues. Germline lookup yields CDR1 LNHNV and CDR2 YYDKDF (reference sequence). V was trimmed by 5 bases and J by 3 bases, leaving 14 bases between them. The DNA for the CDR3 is TGTGCCACCAGCCGGGGGACGGCCCTCTACAATGAGCAGTTCTTC. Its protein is CATSRGTALYNEQFF.

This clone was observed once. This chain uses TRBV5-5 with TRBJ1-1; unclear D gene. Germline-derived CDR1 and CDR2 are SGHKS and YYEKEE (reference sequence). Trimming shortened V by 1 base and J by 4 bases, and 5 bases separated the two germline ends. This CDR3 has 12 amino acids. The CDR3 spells CASSLYGTEAFF. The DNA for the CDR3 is TGTGCCAGCAGCTTGTATGGCACTGAAGCTTTCTTT.

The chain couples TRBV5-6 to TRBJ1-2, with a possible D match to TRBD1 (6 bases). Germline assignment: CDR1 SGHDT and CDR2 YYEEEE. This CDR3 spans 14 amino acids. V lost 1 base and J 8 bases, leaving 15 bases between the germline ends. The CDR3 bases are TGTGCCAGCAGCTTGACAGGGACGCCTATAGGCTACACCTTC. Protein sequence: CASSLTGTPIGYTF. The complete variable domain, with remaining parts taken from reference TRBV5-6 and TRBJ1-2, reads DAGVTQSPTHLIKTRGQQVTLRCSPKSGHDTVSWYQQALGQGPQFIFQYYEEEERQRGNFPDRFSGHQFPNYSSELNVNALLLGDSALYLCASSLTGTPIGYTFGSGTRLTVV.

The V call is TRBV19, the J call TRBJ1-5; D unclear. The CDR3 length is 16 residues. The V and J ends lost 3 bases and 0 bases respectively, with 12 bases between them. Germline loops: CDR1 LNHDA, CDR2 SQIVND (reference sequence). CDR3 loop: CASSIGWQYSNQPQHF. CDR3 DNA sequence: TGTGCCAGTAGTATTGGGTGGCAGTATAGCAATCAGCCCCAGCATTTT. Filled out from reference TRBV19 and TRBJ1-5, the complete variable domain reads DGGITQSPKYLFRKEGQNVTLSCEQNLNHDAMYWYRQDPGQGLRLIYYSQIVNDFQKGDIAEGYSVSREKKESFPLTVTSAQKNPTAFYLCASSIGWQYSNQPQHFGDGTRLSIL.

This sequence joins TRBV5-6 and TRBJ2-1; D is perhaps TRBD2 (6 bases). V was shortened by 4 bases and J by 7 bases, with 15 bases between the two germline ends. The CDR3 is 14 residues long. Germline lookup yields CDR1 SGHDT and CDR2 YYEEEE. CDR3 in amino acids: CASSPEGLWNEQFF. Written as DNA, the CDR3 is TGTGCCAGCAGCCCGGAGGGACTTTGGAATGAGCAGTTCTTC. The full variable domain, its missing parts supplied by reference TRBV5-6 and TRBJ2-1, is DAGVTQSPTHLIKTRGQQVTLRCSPKSGHDTVSWYQQALGQGPQFIFQYYEEEERQRGNFPDRFSGHQFPNYSSELNVNALLLGDSALYLCASSPEGLWNEQFFGPGTRLTVL.